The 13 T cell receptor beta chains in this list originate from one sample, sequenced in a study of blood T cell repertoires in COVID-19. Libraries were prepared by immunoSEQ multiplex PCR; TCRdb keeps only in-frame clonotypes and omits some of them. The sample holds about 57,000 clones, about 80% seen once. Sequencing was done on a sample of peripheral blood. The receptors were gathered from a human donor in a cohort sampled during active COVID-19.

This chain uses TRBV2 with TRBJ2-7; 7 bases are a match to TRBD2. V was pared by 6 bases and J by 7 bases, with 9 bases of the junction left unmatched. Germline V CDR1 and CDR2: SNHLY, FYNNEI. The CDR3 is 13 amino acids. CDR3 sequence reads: CASRPSGPMEQYF. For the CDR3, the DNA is TGTGCCAGCAGGCCTAGCGGCCCCATGGAGCAGTACTTC.

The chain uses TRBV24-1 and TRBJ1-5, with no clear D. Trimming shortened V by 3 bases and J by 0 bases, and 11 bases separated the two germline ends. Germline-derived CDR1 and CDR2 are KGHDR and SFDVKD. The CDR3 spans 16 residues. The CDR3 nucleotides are TGTGCCACCAGTGATACCCGGGGATTTAGCAATCAGCCCCAGCATTTT. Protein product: CATSDTRGFSNQPQHF.

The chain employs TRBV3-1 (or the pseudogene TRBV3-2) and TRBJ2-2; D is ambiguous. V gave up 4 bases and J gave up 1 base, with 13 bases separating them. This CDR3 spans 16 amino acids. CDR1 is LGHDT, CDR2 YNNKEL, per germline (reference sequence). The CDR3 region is CASSPQPGRNTGELFF. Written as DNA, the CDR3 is TGTGCCAGCAGCCCGCAGCCAGGTCGGAACACCGGGGAGCTGTTTTTT.

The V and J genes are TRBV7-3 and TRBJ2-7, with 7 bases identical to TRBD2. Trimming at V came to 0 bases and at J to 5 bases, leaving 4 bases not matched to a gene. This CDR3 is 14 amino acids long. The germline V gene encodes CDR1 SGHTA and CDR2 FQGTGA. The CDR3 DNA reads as TGTGCCAGCAGCTTAACGGGCGGGAGCGACGAGCAGTACTTC. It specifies CASSLTGGSDEQYF.

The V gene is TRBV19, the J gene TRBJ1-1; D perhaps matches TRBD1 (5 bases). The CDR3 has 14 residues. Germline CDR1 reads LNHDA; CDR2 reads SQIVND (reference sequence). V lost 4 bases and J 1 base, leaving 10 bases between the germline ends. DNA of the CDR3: TGTGCCAGTAGTACAGGGATGGGGAACACTGAAGCTTTCTTT. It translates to CASSTGMGNTEAFF.

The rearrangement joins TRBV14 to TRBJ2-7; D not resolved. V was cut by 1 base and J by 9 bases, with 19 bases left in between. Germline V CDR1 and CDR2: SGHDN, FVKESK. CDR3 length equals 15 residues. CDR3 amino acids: CASSQGHLLGDGQYF. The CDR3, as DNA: TGTGCCAGCAGCCAAGGTCACTTACTTGGAGACGGGCAGTACTTC.

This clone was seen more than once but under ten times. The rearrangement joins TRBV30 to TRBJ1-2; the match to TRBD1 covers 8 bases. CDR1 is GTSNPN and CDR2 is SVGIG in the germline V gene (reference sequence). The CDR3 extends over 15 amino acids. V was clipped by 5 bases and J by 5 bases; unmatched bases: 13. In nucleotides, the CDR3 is TGTGCCTGGTGTACCAATCCAGGGGGCACTTATGGCTACACCTTC. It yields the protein CAWCTNPGGTYGYTF. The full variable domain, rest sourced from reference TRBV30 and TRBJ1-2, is SQTIHQWPATLVQPVGSPLSLECTVEGTSNPNLYWYRQAAGRGLQLLFYSVGIGQISSEVPQNLSASRPQDRQFILSSKKLLLSDSGFYLCAWCTNPGGTYGYTFGSGTRLTVV.

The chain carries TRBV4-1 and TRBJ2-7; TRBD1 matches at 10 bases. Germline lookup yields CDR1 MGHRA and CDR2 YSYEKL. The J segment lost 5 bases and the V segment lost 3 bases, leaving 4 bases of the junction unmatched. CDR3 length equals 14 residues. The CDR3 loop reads CASSQGQGNDEQYF. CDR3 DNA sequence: TGCGCCAGCAGCCAGGGACAGGGGAACGACGAGCAGTACTTC.

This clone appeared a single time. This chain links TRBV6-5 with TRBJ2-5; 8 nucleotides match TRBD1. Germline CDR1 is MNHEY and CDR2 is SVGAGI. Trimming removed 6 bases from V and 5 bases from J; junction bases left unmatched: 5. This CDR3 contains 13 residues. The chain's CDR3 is CASRAGGSETQYF. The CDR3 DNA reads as TGTGCCAGCAGGGCAGGGGGCAGTGAGACCCAGTACTTC.

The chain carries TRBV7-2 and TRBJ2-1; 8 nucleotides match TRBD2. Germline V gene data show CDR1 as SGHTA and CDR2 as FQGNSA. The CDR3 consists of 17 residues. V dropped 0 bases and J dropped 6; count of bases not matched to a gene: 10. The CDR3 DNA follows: TGTGCCAGCAGCTTAGCGCGGGCGGGAGGAAGGGCCAATGAGCAGTTCTTC. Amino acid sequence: CASSLARAGGRANEQFF.

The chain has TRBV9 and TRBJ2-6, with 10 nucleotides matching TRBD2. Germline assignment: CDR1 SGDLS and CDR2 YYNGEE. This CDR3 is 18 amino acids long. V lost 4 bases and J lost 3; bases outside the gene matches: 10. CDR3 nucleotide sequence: TGTGCCAGCAGCTCCGGGGCTAGCGGGAGATATGGGGCCAACGTCCTGACTTTC. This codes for CASSSGASGRYGANVLTF. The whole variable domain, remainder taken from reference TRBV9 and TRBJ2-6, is DSGVTQTPKHLITATGQRVTLRCSPRSGDLSVYWYQQSLDQGLQFLIQYYNGEERAKGNILERFSAQQFPDLHSELNLSSLELGDSALYFCASSSGASGRYGANVLTFGAGSRLTVL.

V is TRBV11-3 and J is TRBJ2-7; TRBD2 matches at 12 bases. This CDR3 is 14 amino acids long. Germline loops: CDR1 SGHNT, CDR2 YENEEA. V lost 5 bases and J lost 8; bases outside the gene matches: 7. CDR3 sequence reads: CASSRLAGGEKQYF. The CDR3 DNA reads TGTGCCAGCAGCCGGCTAGCGGGAGGGGAGAAGCAGTACTTC.

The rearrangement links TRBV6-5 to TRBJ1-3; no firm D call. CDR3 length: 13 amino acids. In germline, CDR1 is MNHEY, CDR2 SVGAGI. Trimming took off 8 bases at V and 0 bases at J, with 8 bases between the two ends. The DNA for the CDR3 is TGTGCCAGCCGGGTGGGCTCTGGAAACACCATATATTTT. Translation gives CASRVGSGNTIYF.